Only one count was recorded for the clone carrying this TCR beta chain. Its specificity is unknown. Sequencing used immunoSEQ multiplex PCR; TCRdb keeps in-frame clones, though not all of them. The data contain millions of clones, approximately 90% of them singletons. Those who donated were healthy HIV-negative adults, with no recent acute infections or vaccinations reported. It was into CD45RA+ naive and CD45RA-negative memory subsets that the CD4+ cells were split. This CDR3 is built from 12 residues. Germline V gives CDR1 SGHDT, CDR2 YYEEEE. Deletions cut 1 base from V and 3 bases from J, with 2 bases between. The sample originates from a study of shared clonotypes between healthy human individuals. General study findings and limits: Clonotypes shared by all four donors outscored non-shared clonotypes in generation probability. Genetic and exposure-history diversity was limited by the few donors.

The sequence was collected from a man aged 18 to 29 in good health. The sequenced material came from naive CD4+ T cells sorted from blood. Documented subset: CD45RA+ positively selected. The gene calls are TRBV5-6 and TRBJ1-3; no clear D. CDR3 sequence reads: CASSLYGNTIYF. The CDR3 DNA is TGTGCCAGCAGCTTGTATGGAAACACCATATATTTT.